One and the same sample provided the 24 T cell receptor beta chains below, sequenced in a study of CD8+ T cells in alopecia areata (dated by TCRdb to about 2018). The sample's time point label is to be understood as: around 4 weeks on oral tofacitinib. The treatment or condition label on this specimen signifies: oral pan-JAK inhibitor, 5-10 mg twice daily. The library relied on the immunoSEQ multiplex PCR assay. RNA was extracted from all samples and reverse transcribed into cDNA as template for TCR sequencing. TCRdb retrieved this table from immuneACCESS and kept in-frame rearrangements only. Not all clones are present; in checked studies, unresolved V genes account for under half, and no reason is known for the remainder. This sample is represented by 160,000 or so clones; 65% of them were singletons. The top ten constitute 0.91% of the sample. This specimen consisted of CD4+ T cells sorted from blood, obtained at week 4, from a patient treated with tofacitinib. These TCRs come from a human donor with alopecia areata.

V usage is TRBV4-1 and J usage is TRBJ1-5, with TRBD1 matching over 9 bases. The CDR3 is 14 residues long. Germline assignment: CDR1 MGHRA and CDR2 YSYEKL. The V gene end was trimmed by 6 bases and the J gene end by 6 bases; junction bases not matched to a gene: 6. CDR3 region: CASSRTGVGQPQHF. The CDR3, as DNA: TGCGCCAGCAGTCGGACAGGGGTTGGTCAGCCCCAGCATTTT.

This clone was found a few times. The chain links TRBV29-1 to TRBJ2-5, with D possibly being TRBD2 (7 bases). Trimming pared 4 bases from V and 6 bases from J, leaving 18 bases between. The CDR3 sequence is 14 residues long. The germline V gene encodes CDR1 SQVTM and CDR2 ANQGSEA. The CDR3 sequence is CSVAKGGGQQTQYF. CDR3 sequence (DNA): TGCAGCGTTGCGAAGGGGGGGGGCCAGCAGACCCAGTACTTC.

The CDR3 loop is CSVARSNTGELFF. In DNA, the CDR3 is TGCAGCGTTGCCAGGTCGAACACCGGGGAGCTGTTTTTT. The genes are TRBV29-1 and TRBJ2-2, with no clear D. V gave up 4 bases and J gave up 0 bases, with 6 bases separating them. The germline V gene encodes CDR1 SQVTM and CDR2 ANQGSEA. There are 13 residues in the CDR3.

The genes are TRBV5-6 and TRBJ1-2; D unresolved. This CDR3 is built from 13 residues. Per germline, CDR1 SGHDT and CDR2 YYEEEE. The V and J ends lost 2 bases and 4 bases respectively, with 9 bases between them. CDR3: CASSFTGVYGYTF. The CDR3 DNA reads as TGTGCCAGCAGCTTCACTGGGGTCTATGGCTACACCTTC.

Concerning this clone itself: This sample also contains other DNA sequences that code for the same CDR3. The gene calls are TRBV9 and TRBJ1-1; no clear D gene. Trimming left V 0 bases short and J 1 base short, with 4 bases between. The CDR3 contains 13 residues. Germline lookup yields CDR1 SGDLS and CDR2 YYNGEE. The CDR3 loop reads CASSVAGNTEAFF. As DNA, the CDR3 is TGTGCCAGCAGCGTAGCGGGGAACACTGAAGCTTTCTTT.

The rearrangement joins TRBV5-6 to TRBJ2-4, with TRBD1 matching over 9 bases. V dropped 4 bases and J dropped 8; count of bases not matched to a gene: 10. This CDR3 comprises 15 residues. Germline V gene sequence: CDR1 SGHDT, CDR2 YYEEEE. The CDR3 protein is CASSLPGQGNDIQYF. The CDR3, as DNA: TGTGCCAGCAGCCTACCGGGACAGGGAAATGACATTCAGTACTTC.

The V and J genes are TRBV15 and TRBJ2-3; D may be TRBD1 (6 bases). The CDR3 is 12 residues long. Trimming left V 8 bases short and J 5 bases short, with 11 bases between. The germline gives CDR1 LNHNV, CDR2 YYDKDF (reference sequence). CDR3 sequence: CATGGPRDTQYF. In DNA, the CDR3 is TGTGCCACCGGGGGCCCACGAGATACGCAGTATTTT.

This rearrangement joins TRBV30 to TRBJ2-7, with D uncertain. The CDR3 loop spans 14 amino acids. The ends were cut back, 0 bases at V and 2 bases at J, with 11 bases in the middle. Per germline, CDR1 GTSNPN and CDR2 SVGIG (reference sequence). The CDR3 reads CAWSVWSGTYEQYF. The CDR3 DNA sequence: TGTGCCTGGAGTGTATGGTCCGGTACCTACGAGCAGTACTTC.

The J gene is TRBJ2-7, the V gene TRBV30; D is possibly TRBD2 (6 bases). Germline CDR1 reads GTSNPN; CDR2 reads SVGIG (reference sequence). The CDR3 runs 14 residues. The ends were cut back, 4 bases at V and 3 bases at J, with 16 bases in the middle. CDR3 sequence reads: CAWTTDYQIYEQYF. Here the CDR3 DNA reads TGTGCCTGGACTACGGACTACCAAATCTACGAGCAGTACTTC.

This rearrangement joins TRBV30 to TRBJ2-3; maybe TRBD2 (5 bases). Trimming removed 2 bases from V and 0 bases from J, with 12 bases in between. Looked up from germline, CDR1 is GTSNPN and CDR2 is SVGIG (reference sequence). This CDR3 is 15 amino acids long. CDR3 protein: CAWSLRGTSTDTQYF. The CDR3 DNA reads TGTGCCTGGAGTCTACGGGGAACTAGCACAGATACGCAGTATTTT.

The chain is built from TRBV15 and TRBJ2-7, with a possible D match to TRBD2 (5 bases). CDR1 and CDR2 from the germline V gene are LNHNV and YYDKDF (reference sequence). V was cut by 1 base and J by 1 base, with 5 bases left in between. This CDR3 is built from 13 residues. CDR3 region: CATSRGGSYEQYF. CDR3 in DNA: TGTGCCACCAGCAGAGGCGGGTCCTACGAGCAGTACTTC.

The chain carries TRBV30 and TRBJ1-5; no definite D call. V lost 0 bases and J 0 bases, leaving 15 bases between the germline ends. In germline, CDR1 is GTSNPN, CDR2 SVGIG (reference sequence). This CDR3 has 17 residues. The CDR3 nucleotides read TGTGCCTGGAGTGTCCGAATAACGGGATTTAGCAATCAGCCCCAGCATTTT. Protein product: CAWSVRITGFSNQPQHF.

This sequence joins TRBV29-1 and TRBJ2-7; D unclear. The V end was cut by 4 bases, the J end by 1 base, with 11 bases between. In germline, CDR1 is SQVTM, CDR2 ANQGSEA. This CDR3 has 13 residues. The CDR3 loop is CSVVDPLSYEQYF. CDR3 coding DNA: TGCAGCGTTGTGGATCCTCTATCCTACGAGCAGTACTTC.

This clone was seen more than once but under ten times. The V call is TRBV2, the J call TRBJ2-3; no firm D call. Germline CDR1 and CDR2: SNHLY and FYNNEI. V lost 7 bases and J 4 bases, leaving 9 bases between the germline ends. This CDR3 contains 12 residues. CDR3 sequence: CASNIIPDTQYF. CDR3 sequence (DNA): TGTGCCAGCAATATCATCCCAGATACGCAGTATTTT.

The chain uses TRBV5-1 and TRBJ2-5, with 10 bases identical to TRBD2. Per germline, CDR1 SGHRS and CDR2 YFSETQ. The V and J ends lost 5 bases and 5 bases, in that order; junction bases with no gene match: 6. The CDR3 consists of 14 residues. The CDR3 loop reads CASSGASGGETQYF. For the CDR3, the DNA is TGCGCCAGCAGTGGGGCTAGCGGGGGCGAGACCCAGTACTTC.

This chain connects TRBV2 to TRBJ2-5; D perhaps matches TRBD1 (6 bases). Germline V CDR1 and CDR2: SNHLY, FYNNEI. This CDR3 contains 14 residues. The V and J ends lost 4 bases and 2 bases respectively, with 11 bases between them. CDR3 in amino acids: CASSGGRRQETQYF. As DNA, the CDR3 is TGTGCCAGCAGTGGGGGGCGGAGACAAGAGACCCAGTACTTC.

The chain carries TRBV4-3 and TRBJ1-2; D is unresolved. Trimming took 0 bases from V and 8 from J, leaving 13 bases between them. Germline assignment: CDR1 LGHNA and CDR2 YSLEER. The CDR3 sequence is 14 residues long. CDR3 bases: TGCGCCAGCAGCCAAGATCCACTCCGAGGGGGCTACACCTTC. Translation: CASSQDPLRGGYTF.

This chain's CDR3 is CAWNAGNTIYF. CDR3 in DNA: TGTGCCTGGAACGCGGGGAACACCATATATTTT. The chain recombines TRBV30 with TRBJ1-3; D gene unclear. The germline CDR1 and CDR2 sequences are GTSNPN and SVGIG (reference sequence). V shed 4 bases and J shed 7 bases, with 8 bases lying between them. CDR3 length: 11 amino acids.

The chain recombines TRBV29-1 with TRBJ1-5; 9 bases line up with TRBD1. V gave up 4 bases and J gave up 6 bases; unmatched junction bases: 4. The CDR3 has 13 amino acids. Germline V CDR1 and CDR2: SQVTM, ANQGSEA. CDR3 residues: CSVADRGSQPQHF. For the CDR3, the DNA is TGCAGCGTTGCTGACAGGGGGAGTCAGCCCCAGCATTTT.

V and J are TRBV4-2 and TRBJ2-3; maybe TRBD2 (6 bases). The CDR3 is made up of 15 amino acids. Germline loops: CDR1 LGHNA, CDR2 YNFKEQ. The V and J ends lost 4 bases and 4 bases respectively, with 15 bases between them. CDR3: CASSRGGAEADTQYF. The CDR3 DNA reads as TGTGCCAGCAGCCGGGGCGGGGCTGAGGCAGATACGCAGTATTTT.

Remarks on this clone: The sample contains more than one DNA sequence encoding this CDR3. This chain joins TRBV30 and TRBJ1-1, with D uncertain. V lost 0 bases and J lost 0, with 8 bases in between. The CDR3 runs 14 residues. Germline V CDR1 and CDR2: GTSNPN, SVGIG (reference sequence). The CDR3 nucleotides are TGTGCCTGGAGTGTAGGTCCTATGAACACTGAAGCTTTCTTT. It encodes CAWSVGPMNTEAFF.

V is TRBV5-1 and J is TRBJ2-5, with unresolved D. This CDR3 is built from 11 residues. V lost 4 bases and J 5 bases, leaving 6 bases between the germline ends. Germline-derived CDR1 and CDR2 are SGHRS and YFSETQ. The CDR3 coding sequence is TGCGCCAGCAGCCAAGCGGAGACCCAGTACTTC. It encodes CASSQAETQYF.

The gene calls are TRBV27 and TRBJ2-1, with D unclear. This CDR3 contains 13 residues. Germline loops: CDR1 MNHEY, CDR2 SMNVEV (reference sequence). The V end was cut by 5 bases, the J end by 2 bases, with 7 bases between. The CDR3 protein is CASSLAPYNEQFF. The DNA for the CDR3 is TGTGCCAGCAGTCTCGCGCCCTACAATGAGCAGTTCTTC.

Notes on this clone: No conserved phenylalanine or tryptophan ends this CDR3, so it is likely a read error. The chain recombines TRBV13 with TRBJ1-6; 7 nucleotides match TRBD1. Germline CDR1 reads PRHDT; CDR2 reads FYEKMQ (reference sequence). CDR3 length equals 13 residues. V trimming: 5 bases; J trimming: 10 bases; junction bases outside the gene matches: 5. The CDR3 bases are TGTGCCAGCAGCGGAGGGGGCCAATCACCCCTCCACCTT. This translates into CASSGGGQSPLHL.